These 19 T cell receptor beta chains share one sample of origin, sequenced in a study of shared clonotypes between healthy human individuals. Sequencing was performed with immunoSEQ multiplex PCR; in TCRdb, only in-frame clones are kept and a portion is missing. The sample lists about 1.5 million clones; approximately 98% were seen once. The sequenced sample consisted of naive CD4+ T cells sorted from blood. Subset of the sample: CD45RA+ positively selected. Every receptor here comes from a man between 25 and 39 years old in good health.

V usage is TRBV4-3 and J usage is TRBJ2-7, with no clear D. The CDR3 has 14 amino acids. Per the germline V gene, CDR1 is LGHNA and CDR2 is YSLEER. V was cut by 3 bases and J by 5 bases, with 14 bases left in between. The CDR3 sequence: CASSQGLVRDEQYF. The CDR3 nucleotides read TGCGCCAGCAGCCAGGGCCTCGTACGGGACGAGCAGTACTTC.

The chain recombines TRBV6-1 with TRBJ2-7, with D perhaps matching TRBD1 (6 bases). The CDR3 has 14 amino acids. Germline-derived CDR1 and CDR2 are MNHNS and SASEGT. Trimming took off 2 bases at V and 5 bases at J, with 13 bases between the two ends. CDR3 coding DNA: TGTGCCAGCAGTGAATTTCACAGGGATAACGAGCAGTACTTC. Translated, it gives CASSEFHRDNEQYF.

This sequence joins TRBV10-3 and TRBJ1-5, with a tentative D call TRBD1 (6 bases). The CDR3 loop spans 14 amino acids. The germline V gene encodes CDR1 ENHRY and CDR2 SYGVKD. Trimming shortened V by 2 bases and J by 9 bases, and 14 bases separated the two germline ends. The CDR3, as DNA: TGTGCCATCAGTGAGGGACAGCCCAAGTGGCCCCAGCATTTT. This gives the protein CAISEGQPKWPQHF.

This clone came up once. J is TRBJ2-1 and V is TRBV10-1, with a tentative D call TRBD2 (5 bases). Germline V gene sequence: CDR1 WNHNN, CDR2 SYGVQD (reference sequence). The CDR3 extends over 18 amino acids. V lost 3 bases and J 4 bases, leaving 22 bases between the germline ends. DNA for the CDR3: TGCGCCAGCAGTGATCCCGAGGGCGGGTGGCTCGTATACAATGAGCAGTTCTTC. Its protein is CASSDPEGGWLVYNEQFF.

The chain employs TRBV6-5 and TRBJ2-7; 9 nucleotides line up with TRBD2. J was trimmed by 8 bases and V by 2 bases; bases with no gene match: 10. In germline, CDR1 is MNHEY, CDR2 SVGAGI. The CDR3 runs to 15 residues. CDR3 sequence: CASSYQGLADSKQYF. Here the CDR3 DNA reads TGTGCCAGCAGTTACCAGGGACTAGCCGACAGCAAGCAGTACTTC.

The V and J genes are TRBV5-5 and TRBJ1-1, with a weak D call TRBD1 (6 bases). This CDR3 comprises 15 residues. Germline assignment: CDR1 SGHKS and CDR2 YYEKEE (reference sequence). V shed 4 bases and J shed 5 bases, with 18 bases lying between them. CDR3 residues: CASSRTTGIPTEAFF. CDR3 in DNA: TGTGCCAGCAGCAGAACGACAGGCATTCCTACTGAAGCTTTCTTT.

The V gene is TRBV27, the J gene TRBJ1-5; 7 nucleotides line up with TRBD1. This CDR3 region has 14 residues. The V segment lost 4 bases and the J segment 2 bases; nucleotides outside the gene matches: 2. In germline, CDR1 is MNHEY, CDR2 SMNVEV (reference sequence). CDR3 sequence (DNA): TGTGCCAGCAGTTACAGGGGAGGCAATCAGCCCCAGCATTTT. Translating gives CASSYRGGNQPQHF.

V gene TRBV28 combines with J gene TRBJ2-2; D may be TRBD1 (6 bases). Trimming took 6 bases from V and 5 from J, leaving 13 bases between them. Germline assignment: CDR1 MDHEN and CDR2 SYDVKM. The CDR3 contains 14 residues. CDR3 nucleotide sequence: TGTGCCAGCAGGCCGGGACAAAAAACCGGGGAGCTGTTTTTT. Encoded protein: CASRPGQKTGELFF.

The rearrangement links TRBV10-3 to TRBJ2-3; 8 nucleotides match TRBD2. CDR1 and CDR2 (germline): ENHRY, SYGVKD. J gave up 4 bases and V 6 bases, and 9 bases lay outside the gene matches. This CDR3 is built from 15 residues. In nucleotides, the CDR3 is TGTGCCATCAGGGGTAGCGGGATGCGGTCAGATACGCAGTATTTT. Its protein product is CAIRGSGMRSDTQYF.

The chain couples TRBV19 to TRBJ1-5; D is unclear. Trimming removed 6 bases from V and 4 bases from J, with 7 bases in between. This CDR3 is 12 amino acids long. Germline CDR1 is LNHDA and CDR2 is SQIVND (reference sequence). CDR3 amino acids: CASRAVNQPQHF. The CDR3 DNA is TGTGCCAGTAGGGCGGTAAATCAGCCCCAGCATTTT.

The V call is TRBV5-1, the J call TRBJ2-7; no definite D call. Trimming shortened V by 5 bases and J by 2 bases, and 11 bases separated the two germline ends. Germline V gene sequence: CDR1 SGHRS, CDR2 YFSETQ. The CDR3 contains 13 residues. In DNA form, the CDR3 reads TGCGCCAGCAGGGTAGAAAATACCTACGAGCAGTACTTC. Its translation is CASRVENTYEQYF.

The rearrangement uses TRBV27 and TRBJ2-7, with D perhaps matching TRBD1 or TRBD2 (5 bases each). The CDR3 is 14 amino acids. The germline V gene has CDR1 MNHEY and CDR2 SMNVEV (reference sequence). The ends were cut back, 5 bases at V and 0 bases at J, with 11 bases in the middle. The CDR3 DNA follows: TGTGCCAGCAGTCCCGAGGGACCCTCCTACGAGCAGTACTTC. This gives the protein CASSPEGPSYEQYF.

J is TRBJ1-1 and V is TRBV27; 7 nucleotides agree with TRBD1. The CDR3 is made up of 14 amino acids. V dropped 2 bases and J dropped 5; count of bases not matched to a gene: 5. Germline V lookup: CDR1 MNHEY, CDR2 SMNVEV (reference sequence). The CDR3, as DNA: TGTGCCAGCAGTTTAGACAGGGAGGTGACTGAAGCTTTCTTT. Protein: CASSLDREVTEAFF.

The V call is TRBV5-4, the J call TRBJ2-3; no clear D. The germline CDR1 and CDR2 sequences are SGHNT and YYREEE (reference sequence). The CDR3 has 16 residues. V lost 1 base, J lost 4 bases, and 16 bases lay in between. This CDR3 reads CASSLFTQEGPDTQYF. The CDR3 DNA sequence: TGTGCCAGCAGCTTGTTCACTCAAGAAGGCCCAGATACGCAGTATTTT.

V is TRBV30 and J is TRBJ1-3; no reliable D call. CDR1 is GTSNPN, CDR2 SVGIG, per germline (reference sequence). The CDR3 has 14 residues. The V end was cut by 0 bases, the J end by 0 bases, with 6 bases between. CDR3 coding DNA: TGTGCCTGGAGTGTAGTGAGCTCTGGAAACACCATATATTTT. Encoded protein: CAWSVVSSGNTIYF.

The chain has TRBV10-3 and TRBJ2-2; TRBD1 might be the D (6 bases). This CDR3 is built from 13 residues. Deletions cut 5 bases from V and 5 bases from J, with 9 bases between. CDR1 and CDR2 from the germline V gene are ENHRY and SYGVKD. The CDR3 loop reads CAISNQGTGELFF. CDR3 bases: TGTGCCATCAGTAACCAGGGGACCGGGGAGCTGTTTTTT.

The DNA for the CDR3 is TGTGCCATCAGTGAGACTAACATACTCACAGATACGCAGTATTTT. Its protein is CAISETNILTDTQYF. J is TRBJ2-3 and V is TRBV10-3; D is undetermined. This CDR3 contains 15 residues. Germline CDR1 reads ENHRY; CDR2 reads SYGVKD. V dropped 2 bases and J dropped 2 bases, with 11 bases sitting between them.

The chain combines TRBV27 with TRBJ2-1; D is tentatively TRBD1 or TRBD2 (5 bases each). The CDR3 is made up of 17 amino acids. V was clipped by 1 base and J by 0 bases, with 13 bases between them. Germline CDR1 and CDR2: MNHEY and SMNVEV (reference sequence). The CDR3 sequence is CASSLFGTASSYNEQFF. For the CDR3, the DNA is TGTGCCAGCAGTTTATTCGGGACCGCTAGCTCCTACAATGAGCAGTTCTTC.

The gene calls are TRBV11-2 and TRBJ2-1, with a weak D call TRBD2 (6 bases). With 5 bases removed from V and 4 bases from J, the gap between germline ends came to 9 bases. The germline V gene has CDR1 SGHAT and CDR2 FQNNGV. The CDR3 length is 13 residues. Here the CDR3 DNA reads TGTGCCAGCAGCCGACTAGGTTACAATGAGCAGTTCTTC. This gives the protein CASSRLGYNEQFF.